This T cell receptor (beta chain) comes out of a study of cytomegalovirus exposure and HLA in healthy donors. Background on the study: Unique TCRs numbering around 80 million, obtained from HLA-typed donors, made up an early data release.

A multiplex PCR was run with 60 Vbeta primers and 13 Jbeta primers. The method was immunoSEQ multiplex PCR; TCRdb's version includes in-frame clones alone and lacks a portion of them. The sample consists of about 130,000 clones, 78% of them appearing once. Germline V gene sequence: CDR1 MNHNS, CDR2 SASEGT. The V end lost 0 bases, the J end lost 6 bases, and 11 bases lay between the germline ends. This CDR3 comprises 14 residues. The chain links TRBV6-1 to TRBJ1-2; no definite D call. The material sequenced was PBMCs. The TCR comes from a woman in her 40s in good health and CMV-seronegative. The CDR3 loop reads CASSEAGSPDGYTF. As DNA, the CDR3 is TGTGCCAGCAGTGAAGCGGGCAGCCCGGATGGCTACACCTTC.